This TCR beta chain originates from a study of immune evolution from preneoplasia to lung adenocarcinoma. Study observations and caveats: Normal lung had the highest top T cell clone frequencies.

The method was immunoSEQ multiplex PCR; TCRdb's version includes in-frame clones alone and lacks a portion of them. The sample consists of about 5,200 clones, roughly 76% of them appearing once. Details on this clone: What it binds is unknown.

Between the mid-2010s and the late 2010s, patients underwent resection in Japan or China. Sequencing input: FFPE adjacent normal lung tissue. The TCR sequence derives from a donor aged 70 or over with lung adenocarcinoma.

The CDR3 nucleotides are TGTGCCAGCTCACAGATTATTGAAAGCACAGATACGCAGTATTTT. This sequence encodes CASSQIIESTDTQYF. V and J are TRBV18 and TRBJ2-3, with D unresolved. Germline CDR1 KGHSH, CDR2 LQKENI. The V end was cut by 4 bases, the J end by 0 bases, with 11 bases between. The CDR3 is 15 residues long.